Shown below are 26 T cell receptor beta chains from a single sample sequenced in a study of blood T cell repertoires in COVID-19. Profiling relied on immunoSEQ multiplex PCR, and the TCRdb table lists in-frame clones only, not all of them. The sample carries a few hundred thousand clones, around 87% recorded once. The specimen was peripheral blood. These receptors all stem from a woman in her forties or fifties with acute or convalescent COVID-19.

V usage is TRBV9 and J usage is TRBJ2-1; D remains unclear. CDR3 length equals 12 residues. Germline V lookup: CDR1 SGDLS, CDR2 YYNGEE. V gave up 0 bases and J gave up 7 bases, with 5 bases separating them. The CDR3 region has the DNA TGTGCCAGCAGCGTAGGGCTGAATGAGCAGTTCTTC. It translates to CASSVGLNEQFF.

V is TRBV5-1 and J is TRBJ1-3; TRBD1 might be the D (6 bases). Germline V CDR1 and CDR2: SGHRS, YFSETQ. This CDR3 is 15 amino acids long. Trimming removed 3 bases at V and 1 base at J, with 11 bases between. CDR3 DNA: TGCGCCAGCAGCTCATGGACAGCTTCTGGAAACACCATATATTTT. This sequence encodes CASSSWTASGNTIYF.

The V and J genes are TRBV7-8 and TRBJ1-3, with 7 bases matching TRBD1. Germline V gives CDR1 SGHVS, CDR2 FQNEAQ. Trimming at V came to 5 bases and at J to 5 bases, leaving 6 bases not matched to a gene. The CDR3 has 14 amino acids. The CDR3 DNA reads TGTGCCAGCAGCAGTATACAGGGGCGAAACACCATATATTTT. The encoded protein is CASSSIQGRNTIYF.

The V call is TRBV9, the J call TRBJ1-2; no firm D call. Trimming stripped 0 bases from V and 4 bases from J, with 13 bases between. Germline CDR1 SGDLS, CDR2 YYNGEE. The CDR3 covers 15 residues. The CDR3 region is CASSVDAVSSYGYTF. CDR3 DNA sequence: TGTGCCAGCAGCGTAGATGCAGTATCTAGCTATGGCTACACCTTC.

The rearrangement links TRBV6-1 to TRBJ2-7; 11 bases match TRBD2. J was trimmed by 6 bases and V by 3 bases; bases with no gene match: 10. Germline V gene sequence: CDR1 MNHNS, CDR2 SASEGT. The CDR3 spans 16 residues. CDR3 protein: CASSDWGLAALGEQYF. The CDR3 nucleotides are TGTGCCAGCAGTGATTGGGGACTAGCGGCTCTAGGCGAGCAGTACTTC.

The chain recombines TRBV11-3 with TRBJ2-1; the match to TRBD1 covers 7 bases. This CDR3 has 14 residues. J was trimmed by 12 bases and V by 5 bases; bases with no gene match: 13. The germline V gene has CDR1 SGHNT and CDR2 YENEEA. The CDR3 loop reads CASSPGQALVAQFF. CDR3 DNA: TGTGCCAGCAGCCCCGGACAGGCCCTCGTAGCGCAGTTCTTC.

The V call is TRBV7-3, the J call TRBJ2-1; 9 bases agree with TRBD2. Germline V gene data show CDR1 as SGHTA and CDR2 as FQGTGA. There are 15 residues in the CDR3. V was pared by 5 bases and J by 8 bases, with 10 bases of the junction left unmatched. The CDR3 DNA sequence: TGTGCCAGCAGCCGGGGACTAGCTTCCAGTTATGAGCAGTTCTTC. Translated: CASSRGLASSYEQFF.

The genes are TRBV5-4 and TRBJ2-2; D remains unclear. CDR1 is SGHNT, CDR2 YYREEE, per germline (reference sequence). CDR3 length: 13 residues. Deletions cut 0 bases from V and 6 bases from J, with 6 bases between. CDR3 loop: CASSLGSSGELFF. The CDR3 coding sequence is TGTGCCAGCAGCTTGGGTAGCTCCGGGGAGCTGTTTTTT.

The chain links TRBV5-4 to TRBJ1-2, with 7 positions matching TRBD1. Germline CDR1 is SGHNT and CDR2 is YYREEE (reference sequence). V was pared by 0 bases and J by 6 bases, with 8 bases of the junction left unmatched. CDR3 length equals 15 residues. CDR3 bases: TGTGCCAGCAGCTTGGTCCCAGGGGGAAAGGATGGCTACACCTTC. Translated, it gives CASSLVPGGKDGYTF.

This clone was observed a handful of times. Written as DNA, the CDR3 is TGTGCCACCAGTGATGACGGGACAGGGTCCTATGGCTACACCTTC. It yields the protein CATSDDGTGSYGYTF. The chain combines TRBV24-1 with TRBJ1-2; 9 bases agree with TRBD1. J lost 4 bases, V lost 3 bases, and 5 bases had no gene match. Per the germline V gene, CDR1 is KGHDR and CDR2 is SFDVKD. The CDR3 consists of 15 residues.

The chain is built from TRBV9 and TRBJ2-7; TRBD2 matches 12 bases. There are 15 residues in the CDR3. Per germline, CDR1 SGDLS and CDR2 YYNGEE. J was trimmed by 6 bases and V by 4 bases; bases with no gene match: 8. The CDR3 reads CASSPGTSGLVEQYF. CDR3 coding DNA: TGTGCCAGCAGCCCCGGGACTAGCGGGTTAGTCGAGCAGTACTTC.

The gene calls are TRBV7-9 and TRBJ1-4; D ambiguous. In germline, CDR1 is SEHNR, CDR2 FQNEAQ (reference sequence). V was trimmed by 5 bases and J by 1 base, leaving 2 bases between them. CDR3 length: 12 residues. The CDR3 sequence: CASSLTNEKLFF. For the CDR3, the DNA is TGTGCCAGCAGCCTAACTAATGAAAAACTGTTTTTT. Full variable domain (remainder filled in from reference TRBV7-9 and TRBJ1-4): DTGVSQNPRHKITKRGQNVTFRCDPISEHNRLYWYRQTLGQGPEFLTYFQNEAQLEKSRLLSDRFSAERPKGSFSTLEIQRTEQGDSAMYLCASSLTNEKLFFGSGTQLSVL.

This chain links TRBV7-9 with TRBJ1-4; 9 bases are a match to TRBD1. The junction had 6 bases not matched to a gene; V was cut back by 5 bases and J by 2 bases. The CDR3 totals 16 residues. The germline gives CDR1 SEHNR, CDR2 FQNEAQ (reference sequence). CDR3 region: CASSSDRGRTNEKLFF. CDR3 DNA sequence: TGTGCCAGCAGCAGCGACAGGGGGAGGACTAATGAAAAACTGTTTTTT.

This chain links TRBV7-9 with TRBJ2-7; 7 bases fit TRBD1. The CDR3 sequence is 14 residues long. CDR1 and CDR2 (germline): SEHNR, FQNEAQ (reference sequence). J gave up 1 base and V 3 bases, and 3 bases lay outside the gene matches. CDR3 loop: CASSLGTVSYEQYF. CDR3 nucleotide sequence: TGTGCCAGCAGCTTGGGGACAGTATCCTACGAGCAGTACTTC.

The chain employs TRBV7-3 and TRBJ2-1; maybe TRBD1 (7 bases). The CDR3 spans 16 residues. The V gene lost 5 bases and the J gene lost 5 bases, with 19 bases spanning the gap. The germline V gene has CDR1 SGHTA and CDR2 FQGTGA. The CDR3 nucleotides are TGTGCCAGCAGCCTCCGACAGGGAACGGGAGACAATGAGCAGTTCTTC. It translates to CASSLRQGTGDNEQFF.

This chain uses TRBV6-1 with TRBJ2-3; the D gene is possibly TRBD2 (6 bases). CDR3 length: 18 residues. CDR1 MNHNS and CDR2 SASEGT come from the germline V gene. Trimming stripped 0 bases from V and 0 bases from J, with 16 bases between. This chain's CDR3 is CASSEAARGRDSTDTQYF. The CDR3 nucleotides are TGTGCCAGCAGTGAAGCGGCTCGTGGGCGGGATAGCACAGATACGCAGTATTTT.

The V call is TRBV9, the J call TRBJ2-2; D possibly corresponds to TRBD1 (5 bases). V was clipped by 0 bases and J by 13 bases, with 10 bases between them. CDR3 length: 12 amino acids. The germline CDR1 and CDR2 sequences are SGDLS and YYNGEE. This chain's CDR3 is CASSVDSRVLFF. DNA for the CDR3: TGTGCCAGCAGCGTAGACTCCAGGGTGCTGTTTTTT.

This sequence joins TRBV9 and TRBJ1-2; 11 positions agree with TRBD1. V trimming: 3 bases; J trimming: 8 bases; junction bases outside the gene matches: 3. This CDR3 is 13 amino acids long. Per the germline V gene, CDR1 is SGDLS and CDR2 is YYNGEE. The CDR3 sequence: CASSAGTGGGYTF. For the CDR3, the DNA is TGTGCCAGCAGCGCGGGGACAGGGGGAGGCTACACCTTC.

The chain combines TRBV5-1 with TRBJ1-1; TRBD1 aligns across 8 bases. Germline loops: CDR1 SGHRS, CDR2 YFSETQ. Trimming cost V 2 bases and J 8 bases; bases outside gene matches: 11. This CDR3 has 15 residues. The CDR3 region is CASSFSSGGAGEAFF. The CDR3 DNA reads as TGCGCCAGCAGCTTTTCATCAGGGGGCGCGGGGGAAGCTTTCTTT.

V gene TRBV11-2 combines with J gene TRBJ2-3; TRBD2 is a possible D gene (5 bases). This CDR3 is 15 amino acids long. Per the germline V gene, CDR1 is SGHAT and CDR2 is FQNNGV. The germline V and J ends were trimmed by 4 bases and 3 bases, with 14 bases remaining between them. CDR3 region: CASSYGLRDTDTQYF. The CDR3 nucleotides read TGTGCCAGCAGCTACGGACTTAGGGATACAGATACGCAGTATTTT.

The chain employs TRBV5-1 and TRBJ1-2; 8 bases align to TRBD1. Germline V CDR1 and CDR2: SGHRS, YFSETQ. The CDR3 spans 14 residues. V lost 5 bases and J lost 4; bases outside the gene matches: 7. The CDR3 DNA follows: TGCGCCAGCAGACCTAACACAGGGGGCTATGGCTACACCTTC. Residues: CASRPNTGGYGYTF. Combining the CDR3 with reference TRBV5-1 and TRBJ1-2 gives the whole variable domain KAGVTQTPRYLIKTRGQQVTLSCSPISGHRSVSWYQQTPGQGLQFLFEYFSETQRNKGNFPGRFSGRQFSNSRSEMNVSTLELGDSALYLCASRPNTGGYGYTFGSGTRLTVV.

This rearrangement joins TRBV2 to TRBJ2-7; possibly TRBD2 for D (6 bases). The V and J ends lost 8 bases and 7 bases respectively, with 21 bases between them. CDR3 length equals 14 residues. Germline CDR1 is SNHLY and CDR2 is FYNNEI. CDR3 residues: CASLPDGLLREQYF. CDR3 coding DNA: TGTGCCAGCCTACCGGACGGACTACTTCGGGAGCAGTACTTC.

In the case of this clone: This sample includes further DNA sequences coding for the same CDR3. The chain carries TRBV24-1 and TRBJ1-5, with 12 nucleotides matching TRBD1. The ends lost 4 bases at V and 7 bases at J; junction bases unmatched: 7. Germline assignment: CDR1 KGHDR and CDR2 SFDVKD. CDR3 length equals 16 residues. DNA for the CDR3: TGTGCCACCAGTGACCCGGGACAGGGGGCAGGACAGCCCCAGCATTTT. It specifies CATSDPGQGAGQPQHF.

The rearrangement uses TRBV7-2 and TRBJ1-5; D remains unclear. The CDR3 is 15 amino acids. Trimming removed 3 bases from V and 4 bases from J, with 13 bases in between. Germline V gives CDR1 SGHTA, CDR2 FQGNSA. The DNA for the CDR3 is TGTGCCAGCAGCTTCGTTGGCACGTCGAATCAGCCCCAGCATTTT. Protein product: CASSFVGTSNQPQHF.

The chain has TRBV10-3 and TRBJ2-1; unclear D gene. The CDR3 has 14 residues. V shed 0 bases and J shed 6 bases, with 9 bases lying between them. The V gene's germline CDR1 is ENHRY and CDR2 SYGVKD. The CDR3 loop reads CAISESGPSNEQFF. The CDR3 bases are TGTGCCATCAGTGAGTCTGGCCCCAGCAATGAGCAGTTCTTC.

The V and J genes are TRBV7-9 and TRBJ1-6; TRBD1 might be the D (6 bases). Trimming left V 1 base short and J 2 bases short, with 18 bases between. CDR3 length: 19 residues. Germline assignment: CDR1 SEHNR and CDR2 FQNEAQ (reference sequence). CDR3 sequence reads: CASSLGPPRGGAYNSPLHF. The CDR3 coding sequence is TGTGCCAGCAGCTTAGGCCCCCCCCGAGGGGGAGCCTATAATTCACCCCTCCACTTT.